There are a few counts of the clone carrying this T cell receptor (beta chain). These data originate in a study of identical twins. TCRdb independently ran MiXCR on the 5' RACE reads; one entry per CDR3 protein. The sample lists around 530,000 distinct CDR3 sequences; about 16% were seen once. Trimming removed 5 bases at V and 4 bases at J, with 14 bases between. Per the germline V gene, CDR1 is SQVTM and CDR2 is ANQGSEA. The CDR3 is 14 amino acids. These sequences were also reported in another study, on yellow fever vaccine responses in identical twins.

The chain uses TRBV29-1 and TRBJ2-2, with D perhaps matching TRBD1 or TRBD2 (6 bases each). The material sequenced was CD4+ T cells sorted from blood. The TCR sequence derives from a woman aged 18-29 years in good health. The CDR3 DNA follows: TGCAGCGTTAGGTCCGGGGGCGGCACCGGGGAGCTGTTTTTT. It codes for CSVRSGGGTGELFF.